This TCR beta chain was captured in a study of blood T cell repertoires in COVID-19. Per germline, CDR1 SGHTA and CDR2 FQGNSA. The CDR3 totals 15 residues. The junction had 5 bases not matched to a gene; V was cut back by 5 bases and J by 5 bases. Here immunoSEQ multiplex PCR was the method, and the copy in TCRdb shows in-frame clones only, minus some. This table has 270,000 or so clones, about 85% appearing once. This clonotype was obtained from a human donor in a cohort sampled during active COVID-19. This chain links TRBV7-2 with TRBJ1-6; 8 bases align to TRBD1. Sequenced input: peripheral blood. CDR3 nucleotides: TGTGCCAGCAGCACAAGACAGGGGAATAATTCACCCCTCCACTTT. The encoded protein is CASSTRQGNNSPLHF.